The clone carrying this T cell receptor (beta chain) was counted a single time. Its antigen is still unknown. Sequencing was performed with immunoSEQ multiplex PCR; in TCRdb, only in-frame clones are kept and a portion is missing. The table shows about 19,000 clones, with 88% occurring only once. Germline V lookup: CDR1 LNHNV, CDR2 YYDKDF (reference sequence). This CDR3 region has 16 residues. With 5 bases removed from V and 1 base from J, the gap between germline ends came to 18 bases. The source of the sample is a study of PD-1 blockade in classical Hodgkin lymphoma. Study at large: Patients were given intravenous nivolumab, 3 mg/kg, every 2 weeks. General study findings and limits: Healthy donors were reported to have higher baseline TCR diversity than newly diagnosed patients.

Time point given: cycle 4 day 1 (C4D1), after less than seven weeks of nivolumab. Patients all relapsed after autologous stem cell transplantation, and there was variation in brentuximab vedotin exposure. Researchers pulled CD8+ T cells out of thawed PBMCs using magnetic negative selection. The receptor's source is a human donor with classical Hodgkin lymphoma. The sequences come from CD8+ T cells from blood, collected before the fourth cycle of nivolumab. V is TRBV15 and J is TRBJ2-7; possibly TRBD2 for D (6 bases). The CDR3 spells CATSRSGRRGSYEQYF. The CDR3 coding sequence is TGTGCCACCAGCCGCTCAGGGAGGAGGGGATCCTACGAGCAGTACTTC.